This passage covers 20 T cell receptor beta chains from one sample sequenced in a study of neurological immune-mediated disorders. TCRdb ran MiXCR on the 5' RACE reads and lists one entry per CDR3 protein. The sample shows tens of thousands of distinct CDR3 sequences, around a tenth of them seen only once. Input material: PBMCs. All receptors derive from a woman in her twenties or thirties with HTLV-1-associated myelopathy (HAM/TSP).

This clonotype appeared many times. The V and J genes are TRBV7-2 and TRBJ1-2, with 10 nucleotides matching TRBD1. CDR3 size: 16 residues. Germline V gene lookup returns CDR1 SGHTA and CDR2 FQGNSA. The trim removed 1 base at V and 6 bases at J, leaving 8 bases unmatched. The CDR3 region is CASSLGSKTGGHGYTF. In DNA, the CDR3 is TGTGCCAGCAGCTTAGGGTCAAAGACAGGGGGCCATGGCTACACCTTC. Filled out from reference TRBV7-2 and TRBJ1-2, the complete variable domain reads GAGVSQSPSNKVTEKGKDVELRCDPISGHTALYWYRQSLGQGLEFLIYFQGNSAPDKSGLPSDRFSAERTGGSVSTLTIQRTQQEDSAVYLCASSLGSKTGGHGYTFGSGTRLTVV.

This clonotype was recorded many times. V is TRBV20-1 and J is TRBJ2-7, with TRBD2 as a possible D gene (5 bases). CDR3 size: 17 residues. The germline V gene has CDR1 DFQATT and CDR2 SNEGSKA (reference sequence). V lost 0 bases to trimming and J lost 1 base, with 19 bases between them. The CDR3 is CSARDPSGGSPSYEQYF. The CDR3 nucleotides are TGCAGTGCTAGAGATCCGAGTGGCGGGTCTCCGTCCTACGAGCAGTACTTC.

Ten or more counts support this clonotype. The CDR3 spells CSASSGGSYEQYF. Here the CDR3 DNA reads TGCAGTGCTAGTAGCGGGGGGTCCTACGAGCAGTACTTC. The chain employs TRBV20-1 and TRBJ2-7, with TRBD2 identical over 10 bases. The CDR3 contains 13 residues. CDR1 and CDR2 (germline): DFQATT, SNEGSKA (reference sequence). The ends lost 3 bases at V and 1 base at J; junction bases unmatched: 0.

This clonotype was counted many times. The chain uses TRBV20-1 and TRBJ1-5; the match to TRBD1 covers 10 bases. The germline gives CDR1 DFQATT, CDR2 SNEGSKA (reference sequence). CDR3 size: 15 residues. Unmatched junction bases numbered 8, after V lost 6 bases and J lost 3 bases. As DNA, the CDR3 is TGCAGTGCCAAATTCGGGACAGGGGTCAATCAGCCCCAGCATTTT. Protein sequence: CSAKFGTGVNQPQHF.

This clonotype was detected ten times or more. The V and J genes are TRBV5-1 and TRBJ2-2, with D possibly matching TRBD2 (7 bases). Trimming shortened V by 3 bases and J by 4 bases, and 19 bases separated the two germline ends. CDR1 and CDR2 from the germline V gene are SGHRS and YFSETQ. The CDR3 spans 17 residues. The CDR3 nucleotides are TGCGCCAGCAGCTCAACACCCAGCGGGACACTCACCGGGGAGCTGTTTTTT. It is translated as CASSSTPSGTLTGELFF.

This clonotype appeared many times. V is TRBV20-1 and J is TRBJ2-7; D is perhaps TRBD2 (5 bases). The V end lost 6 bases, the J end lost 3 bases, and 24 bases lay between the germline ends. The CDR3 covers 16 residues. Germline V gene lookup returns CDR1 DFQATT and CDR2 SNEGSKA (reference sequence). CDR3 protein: CSAPAPPGGSLYEQYF. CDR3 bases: TGCAGTGCCCCCGCCCCCCCGGGCGGGTCCCTCTACGAGCAGTACTTC.

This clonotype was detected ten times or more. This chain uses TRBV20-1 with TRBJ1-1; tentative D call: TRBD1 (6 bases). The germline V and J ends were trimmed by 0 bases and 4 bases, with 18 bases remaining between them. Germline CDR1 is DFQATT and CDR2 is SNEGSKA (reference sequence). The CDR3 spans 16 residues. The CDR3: CSARDGGEGQVTEAFF. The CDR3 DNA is TGCAGTGCTAGAGATGGGGGCGAGGGTCAGGTCACTGAAGCTTTCTTT.

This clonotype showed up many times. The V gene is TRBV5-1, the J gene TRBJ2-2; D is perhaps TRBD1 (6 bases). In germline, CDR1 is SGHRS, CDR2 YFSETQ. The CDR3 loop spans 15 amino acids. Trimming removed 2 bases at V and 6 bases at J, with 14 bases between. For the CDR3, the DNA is TGCGCCAGCAGCTTTCAGGGGTTCAGCGCCGGGGAGCTGTTTTTT. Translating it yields CASSFQGFSAGELFF.

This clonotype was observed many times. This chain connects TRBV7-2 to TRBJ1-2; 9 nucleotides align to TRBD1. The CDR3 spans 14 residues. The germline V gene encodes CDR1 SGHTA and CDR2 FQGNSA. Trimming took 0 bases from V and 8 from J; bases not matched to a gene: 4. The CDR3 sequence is CASSLANRGQGYTF. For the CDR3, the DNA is TGTGCCAGCAGCTTAGCGAACAGGGGGCAAGGCTACACCTTC.

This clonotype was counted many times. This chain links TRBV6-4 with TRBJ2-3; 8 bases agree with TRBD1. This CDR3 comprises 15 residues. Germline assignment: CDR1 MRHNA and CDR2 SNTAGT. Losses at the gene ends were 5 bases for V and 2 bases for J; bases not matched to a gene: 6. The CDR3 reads CASSHGTGATDTQYF. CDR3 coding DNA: TGTGCCAGCAGTCACGGGACAGGAGCCACAGATACGCAGTATTTT.

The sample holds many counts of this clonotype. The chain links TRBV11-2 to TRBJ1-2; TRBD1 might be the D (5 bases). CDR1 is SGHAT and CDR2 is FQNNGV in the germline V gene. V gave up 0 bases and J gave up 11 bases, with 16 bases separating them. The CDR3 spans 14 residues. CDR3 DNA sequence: TGTGCCAGCAGCTTAGATTTAGGCAGGGCTCGTTACACCTTC. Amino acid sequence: CASSLDLGRARYTF.

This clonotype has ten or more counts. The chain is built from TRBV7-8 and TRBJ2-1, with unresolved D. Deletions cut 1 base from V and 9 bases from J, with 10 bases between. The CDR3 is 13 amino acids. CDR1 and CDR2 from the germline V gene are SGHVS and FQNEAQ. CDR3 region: CASSLVSPSEQFF. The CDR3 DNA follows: TGTGCCAGCAGCTTAGTATCGCCCAGTGAGCAGTTCTTC.

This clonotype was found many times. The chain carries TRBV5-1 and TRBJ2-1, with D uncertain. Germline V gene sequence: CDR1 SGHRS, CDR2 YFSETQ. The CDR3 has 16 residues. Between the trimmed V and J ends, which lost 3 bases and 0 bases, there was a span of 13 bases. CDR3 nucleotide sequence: TGCGCCAGCAGCTCTGCGACGGTTAGCTCCTACAATGAGCAGTTCTTC. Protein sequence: CASSSATVSSYNEQFF.

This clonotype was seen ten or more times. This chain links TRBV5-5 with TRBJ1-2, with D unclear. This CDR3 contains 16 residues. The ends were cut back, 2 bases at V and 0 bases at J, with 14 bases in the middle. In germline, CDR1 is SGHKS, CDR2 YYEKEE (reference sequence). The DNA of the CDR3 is TGTGCCAGCAGCTTAAGACGTCCTGGAGCTAACTATGGCTACACCTTC. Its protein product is CASSLRRPGANYGYTF. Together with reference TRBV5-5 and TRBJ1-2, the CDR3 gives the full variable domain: DAGVTQSPTHLIKTRGQQVTLRCSPISGHKSVSWYQQVLGQGPQFIFQYYEKEERGRGNFPDRFSARQFPNYSSELNVNALLLGDSALYLCASSLRRPGANYGYTFGSGTRLTVV.

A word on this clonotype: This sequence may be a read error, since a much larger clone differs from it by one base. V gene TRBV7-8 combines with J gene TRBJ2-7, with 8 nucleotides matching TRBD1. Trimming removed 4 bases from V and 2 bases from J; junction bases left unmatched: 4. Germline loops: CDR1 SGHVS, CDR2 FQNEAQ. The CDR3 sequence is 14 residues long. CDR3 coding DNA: TGTGCCAGCAGCTCGACAGGGGCTACCTACGAGCAGTACTTC. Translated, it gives CASSSTGATYEQYF. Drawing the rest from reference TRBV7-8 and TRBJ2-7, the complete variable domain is GAGVSQSPRYKVAKRGQDVALRCDPISGHVSLFWYQQALGQGPEFLTYFQNEAQLDKSGLPSDRFFAERPEGSVSTLKIQRTQQEDSAVYLCASSSTGATYEQYFGPGTRLTVT.

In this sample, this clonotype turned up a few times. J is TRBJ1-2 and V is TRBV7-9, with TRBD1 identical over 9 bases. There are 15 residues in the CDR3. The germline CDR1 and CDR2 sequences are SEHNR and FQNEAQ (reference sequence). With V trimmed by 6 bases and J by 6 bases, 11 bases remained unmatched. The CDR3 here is CASSPHQQGADGYTF. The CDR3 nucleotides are TGTGCCAGCAGTCCCCACCAACAGGGGGCTGATGGCTACACCTTC.

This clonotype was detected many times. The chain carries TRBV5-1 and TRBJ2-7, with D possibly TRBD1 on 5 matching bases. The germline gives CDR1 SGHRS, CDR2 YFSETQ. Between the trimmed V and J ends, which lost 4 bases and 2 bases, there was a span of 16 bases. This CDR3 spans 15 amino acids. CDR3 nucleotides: TGCGCCAGCAGCGGAATGGACACCGTTACCTACGAGCAGTACTTC. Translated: CASSGMDTVTYEQYF.

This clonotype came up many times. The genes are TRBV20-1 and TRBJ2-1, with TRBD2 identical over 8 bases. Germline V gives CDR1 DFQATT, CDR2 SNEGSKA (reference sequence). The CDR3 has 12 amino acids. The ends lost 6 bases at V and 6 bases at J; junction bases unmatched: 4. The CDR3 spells CSATGGRNEQFF. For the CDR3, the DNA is TGCAGTGCGACGGGGGGGCGCAATGAGCAGTTCTTC.

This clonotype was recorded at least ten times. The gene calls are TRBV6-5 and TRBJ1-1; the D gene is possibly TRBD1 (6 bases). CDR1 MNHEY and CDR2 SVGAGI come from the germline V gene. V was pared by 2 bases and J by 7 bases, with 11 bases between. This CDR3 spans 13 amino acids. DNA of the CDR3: TGTGCCAGCAGTTACGGGACACCGCATGAAGCTTTCTTT. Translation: CASSYGTPHEAFF.

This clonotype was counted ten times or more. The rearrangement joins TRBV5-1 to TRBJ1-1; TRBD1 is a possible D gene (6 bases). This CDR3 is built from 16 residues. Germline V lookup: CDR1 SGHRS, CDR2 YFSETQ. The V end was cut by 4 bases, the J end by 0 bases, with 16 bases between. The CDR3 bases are TGCGCCAGCAGCCCCCGACCACAGGGCATGAACACTGAAGCTTTCTTT. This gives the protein CASSPRPQGMNTEAFF.